Below, 23 T cell receptor beta chains from the same sample are listed, as sequenced in a study of blood T cell repertoires in COVID-19. Profiling relied on immunoSEQ multiplex PCR, and the TCRdb table lists in-frame clones only, not all of them. This sample carries over 95,000 clones, 75% to 90% of them seen once, and the ten largest clones take 5% to 6.5%. The sequenced sample consisted of peripheral blood. The receptors here all came from a woman in her fifties or sixties with COVID-19, enrolled during active disease.

J is TRBJ1-2 and V is TRBV29-1; tentative D call: TRBD1 (6 bases). CDR3 length equals 16 residues. Germline V gives CDR1 SQVTM, CDR2 ANQGSEA. V was trimmed by 6 bases and J by 2 bases, leaving 22 bases between them. In DNA, the CDR3 is TGCAGCGTCGTGTACAGGGCCCCCGGCTACAACTATGGCTACACCTTC. This encodes CSVVYRAPGYNYGYTF.

This rearrangement joins TRBV14 to TRBJ2-7; 9 positions match TRBD1. Unmatched junction bases numbered 4, after V lost 0 bases and J lost 1 base. The germline V gene encodes CDR1 SGHDN and CDR2 FVKESK. The length of the CDR3 is 16 residues. The CDR3 region has the DNA TGTGCCAGCAGCCAAGATCCCGGGACAGGGTCCTACGAGCAGTACTTC. It encodes CASSQDPGTGSYEQYF.

CDR3 nucleotides: TGTGCCTGTTTATGGAACACTGAAGCTTTCTTT. This gives the protein CACLWNTEAFF. This chain joins TRBV30 and TRBJ1-1; D call uncertain. V was trimmed by 6 bases and J by 1 base, leaving 6 bases between them. The germline V gene has CDR1 GTSNPN and CDR2 SVGIG (reference sequence). This CDR3 spans 11 amino acids.

The V gene is TRBV5-1, the J gene TRBJ1-2; perhaps TRBD1 as D (6 bases). V lost 1 base and J 4 bases, leaving 11 bases between the germline ends. Per germline, CDR1 SGHRS and CDR2 YFSETQ. The length of the CDR3 is 14 residues. CDR3 in amino acids: CASSLQQGGYGYTF. The CDR3 coding sequence is TGCGCCAGCAGCTTGCAACAGGGCGGCTATGGCTACACCTTC.

J is TRBJ1-4 and V is TRBV7-8, with 8 nucleotides matching TRBD1. Germline CDR1 SGHVS, CDR2 FQNEAQ. The CDR3 is 17 amino acids. The trim removed 3 bases at V and 5 bases at J, leaving 11 bases unmatched. CDR3 protein: CASSLVPIGTGNEKLFF. CDR3 nucleotides: TGTGCCAGCAGCTTGGTGCCTATAGGGACAGGAAATGAAAAACTGTTTTTT.

The J gene is TRBJ1-6, the V gene TRBV3-1 (or the pseudogene TRBV3-2); a possible D gene is TRBD1 (5 bases). CDR1 is LGHDT and CDR2 is YNNKEL in the germline V gene (reference sequence). V gave up 0 bases and J gave up 7 bases, with 13 bases separating them. This CDR3 has 16 amino acids. The CDR3 here is CASSQEGGAGNSPLHF. The CDR3 DNA reads as TGTGCCAGCAGCCAAGAAGGAGGGGCAGGCAATTCACCCCTCCACTTT.

The rearrangement joins TRBV24-1 to TRBJ2-3; 7 bases are a match to TRBD1. The length of the CDR3 is 15 residues. CDR1 is KGHDR and CDR2 is SFDVKD in the germline V gene. V shed 1 base, J shed 1 base, and the junction held 1 base outside the gene matches. In DNA, the CDR3 is TGTGCCACCAGTGATTTCCAGGGGGGCACAGATACGCAGTATTTT. As protein: CATSDFQGGTDTQYF.

The CDR3 sequence: CSVEGGGGERNTEAFF. CDR3 in DNA: TGCAGCGTTGAGGGCGGCGGGGGAGAAAGGAACACTGAAGCTTTCTTT. The chain joins TRBV29-1 to TRBJ1-1; tentatively, D is TRBD1 (5 bases). The V end was cut by 3 bases, the J end by 1 base, with 18 bases between. The CDR3 is 16 amino acids. CDR1 and CDR2 from the germline V gene are SQVTM and ANQGSEA. Together with reference TRBV29-1 and TRBJ1-1, the CDR3 gives the full variable domain: SAVISQKPSRDICQRGTSLTIQCQVDSQVTMMFWYRQQPGQSLTLIATANQGSEATYESGFVIDKFPISRPNLTFSTLTVSNMSPEDSSIYLCSVEGGGGERNTEAFFGQGTRLTVV.

This clone was observed once. This chain uses TRBV19 with TRBJ2-1; a weak D match, TRBD1 (5 bases). This CDR3 has 16 amino acids. In germline, CDR1 is LNHDA, CDR2 SQIVND (reference sequence). Trimming took off 6 bases at V and 1 base at J, with 16 bases between the two ends. The CDR3 protein is CASSLMTAESYNEQFF. For the CDR3, the DNA is TGTGCCAGTAGCTTAATGACAGCCGAATCCTACAATGAGCAGTTCTTC.

This chain links TRBV9 with TRBJ1-6; 9 nucleotides line up with TRBD1. The junction had 5 bases not matched to a gene; V was cut back by 3 bases and J by 7 bases. This CDR3 contains 15 residues. Germline CDR1 SGDLS, CDR2 YYNGEE. This CDR3 reads CASSATTGGNSPLHF. The CDR3, as DNA: TGTGCCAGCAGCGCAACGACAGGGGGAAATTCACCCCTCCACTTT.

This rearrangement joins TRBV25-1 to TRBJ1-1, with TRBD1 matching over 9 bases. Germline loops: CDR1 MGHDK, CDR2 SYGVNS. The V segment lost 8 bases and the J segment 3 bases; nucleotides outside the gene matches: 13. This CDR3 comprises 16 residues. This CDR3 reads CASRPPGQGLDTEAFF. In DNA, the CDR3 is TGTGCCAGCCGCCCGCCGGGACAGGGTTTGGACACTGAAGCTTTCTTT.

V usage is TRBV6-5 and J usage is TRBJ1-2; tentatively, D is TRBD1 (6 bases). The CDR3 extends over 15 amino acids. Trimming removed 6 bases from V and 7 bases from J, with 21 bases in between. Germline V gives CDR1 MNHEY, CDR2 SVGAGI. The CDR3 reads CASSRIIQGRGGYTF. The CDR3 DNA reads TGTGCCAGCAGCCGTATCATACAGGGCAGGGGTGGCTACACCTTC.

J is TRBJ2-7 and V is TRBV5-1; D is perhaps TRBD1 (5 bases). This CDR3 spans 12 amino acids. The V gene's germline CDR1 is SGHRS and CDR2 YFSETQ. V lost 5 bases and J lost 3, with 9 bases in between. The CDR3 bases are TGCGCCAGCAGGGACACCCACTACGAGCAGTACTTC. Encoded protein: CASRDTHYEQYF.

This clone appeared once. The sample has other DNA sequences that encode this CDR3 too. The CDR3 is CASSRGSYEQYF. The CDR3 DNA is TGTGCCAGCAGCAGGGGCTCCTACGAGCAGTACTTC. The chain links TRBV12-3 or TRBV12-4 to TRBJ2-7, with D perhaps TRBD1 (6 bases). The CDR3 spans 12 residues. V lost 6 bases and J lost 0, with 6 bases in between.

The V call is TRBV10-3, the J call TRBJ1-2, with a weak D call TRBD1 (6 bases). V lost 3 bases and J 6 bases, leaving 20 bases between the germline ends. The CDR3 is made up of 16 amino acids. Germline V CDR1 and CDR2: ENHRY, SYGVKD. The CDR3 DNA follows: TGTGCCATCAGTGAATGGGACATCTCAAACGGTGATGGCTACACCTTC. Its protein is CAISEWDISNGDGYTF.

This clone appeared a few times. At one boundary the junction diverges from the germline segment, which might be a read error. The chain couples TRBV6-2 or TRBV6-3 to TRBJ1-5, with no clear D. CDR1 and CDR2 (germline): MNHEY, SVGEGT. The CDR3 has 14 residues. The DNA for the CDR3 is TGTGCCAGCAGTAACTCCCAGTACGCTCAGCCCCAGCATTTT. Its protein product is CASSNSQYAQPQHF.

This clone was seen only once. V and J are TRBV28 and TRBJ1-3, with D maybe TRBD1 (5 bases). This CDR3 is built from 16 residues. Trimming took 6 bases from V and 4 from J, leaving 19 bases between them. CDR1 MDHEN and CDR2 SYDVKM come from the germline V gene. CDR3 protein: CASSPMQGFEGNTIYF. Here the CDR3 DNA reads TGTGCCAGCAGCCCCATGCAGGGATTTGAAGGAAACACCATATATTTT.

This chain uses TRBV2 with TRBJ1-1; D not resolved. Germline V gives CDR1 SNHLY, CDR2 FYNNEI. This CDR3 region has 13 residues. Trimming left V 7 bases short and J 3 bases short, with 12 bases between. CDR3 nucleotide sequence: TGTGCCAGCACCCCCAGCAGCGACACTGAAGCTTTCTTT. It encodes CASTPSSDTEAFF.

V is TRBV19 and J is TRBJ2-1, with 15 bases matching TRBD2. The trim removed 4 bases at V and 9 bases at J, leaving 7 bases unmatched. Per germline, CDR1 LNHDA and CDR2 SQIVND (reference sequence). CDR3 length: 16 amino acids. The CDR3 protein is CASSTWTSGGAVEQFF. CDR3 bases: TGTGCCAGTAGTACTTGGACTAGCGGGGGGGCCGTTGAGCAGTTCTTC.

A note on this clone: Other nucleotide sequences in the sample specify the same CDR3. The genes are TRBV3-1 (or the pseudogene TRBV3-2) and TRBJ1-1; 8 bases line up with TRBD1. J lost 2 bases, V lost 4 bases, and 3 bases had no gene match. CDR1 and CDR2 from the germline V gene are LGHDT and YNNKEL (reference sequence). The CDR3 totals 14 residues. The DNA for the CDR3 is TGTGCCAGCAGCCCCCAGGGGGCAAACACTGAAGCTTTCTTT. It translates to CASSPQGANTEAFF.

CDR3 residues: CASSLAQEVNGYTF. CDR3 nucleotide sequence: TGTGCCAGCAGCTTAGCGCAGGAAGTCAATGGCTACACCTTC. The genes are TRBV7-9 and TRBJ1-2; D gene ambiguous. Looked up from germline, CDR1 is SEHNR and CDR2 is FQNEAQ (reference sequence). V was pared by 0 bases and J by 6 bases, with 11 bases between. The CDR3 is 14 residues long.

J is TRBJ1-2 and V is TRBV18; 8 bases match TRBD1. V trimming: 5 bases; J trimming: 8 bases; junction bases outside the gene matches: 7. This CDR3 region has 13 residues. Germline-derived CDR1 and CDR2 are KGHSH and LQKENI. The CDR3 sequence: CASSERQGKGYTF. The CDR3 DNA follows: TGTGCCAGCTCAGAACGACAGGGGAAAGGCTACACCTTC.

The chain couples TRBV7-3 to TRBJ2-7; TRBD1 agrees at 7 bases. The length of the CDR3 is 13 residues. Germline-derived CDR1 and CDR2 are SGHTA and FQGTGA. V shed 5 bases, J shed 7 bases, and the junction held 8 bases outside the gene matches. CDR3 protein: CASSLSGQREQYF. CDR3 DNA sequence: TGTGCCAGCAGCCTATCGGGACAGCGAGAGCAGTACTTC. The full variable domain, its missing parts supplied by reference TRBV7-3 and TRBJ2-7, is GAGVSQTPSNKVTEKGKYVELRCDPISGHTALYWYRQSLGQGPEFLIYFQGTGAADDSGLPNDRFFAVRPEGSVSTLKIQRTERGDSAVYLCASSLSGQREQYFGPGTRLTVT.